The 32 T cell receptor beta chains below all came from one sample that was sequenced in a study of radiation and T cells in renal cell carcinoma. Time point described: blood 2 weeks post-SBRT. Sample treatment: 15 Gy SBRT to primary tumor, nephrectomy 4 weeks later. This table comes from immunoSEQ multiplex PCR, and its TCRdb copy is limited to in-frame clones, with some not included. The sample records just under 80,000 clones, around 85% being singletons. Source: blood, taken from a patient whose treatment included radiotherapy and nephrectomy. Every receptor here comes from a woman between 50 and 59 years old with renal cell carcinoma.

The chain joins TRBV5-8 to TRBJ1-1; 9 bases are a match to TRBD1. Per the germline V gene, CDR1 is SGHTS and CDR2 is YDEGEE. Trimming removed 0 bases from V and 5 bases from J; junction bases left unmatched: 5. This CDR3 has 15 amino acids. CDR3 sequence: CASSLEGQGPTEAFF. The CDR3 DNA follows: TGTGCCAGCAGCTTGGAGGGACAGGGTCCTACTGAAGCTTTCTTT.

The genes are TRBV4-3 and TRBJ1-1; possibly TRBD1 for D (6 bases). Germline V gene data show CDR1 as LGHNA and CDR2 as YSLEER. V lost 0 bases, J lost 5 bases, and 10 bases lay in between. This CDR3 has 14 residues. The CDR3 reads CASSQDPGVTEAFF. The CDR3 DNA reads TGCGCCAGCAGCCAAGATCCAGGGGTAACTGAAGCTTTCTTT.

The genes are TRBV7-2 and TRBJ1-3; the D is unclear. The germline V and J ends were trimmed by 3 bases and 2 bases, with 11 bases remaining between them. The CDR3 has 15 amino acids. Germline V gene data show CDR1 as SGHTA and CDR2 as FQGNSA. CDR3 in amino acids: CASSFVGSPGNTIYF. DNA of the CDR3: TGTGCCAGCAGCTTTGTTGGCAGCCCTGGAAACACCATATATTTT. Variable domain in full (rest from reference TRBV7-2 and TRBJ1-3): GAGVSQSPSNKVTEKGKDVELRCDPISGHTALYWYRQSLGQGLEFLIYFQGNSAPDKSGLPSDRFSAERTGGSVSTLTIQRTQQEDSAVYLCASSFVGSPGNTIYFGEGSWLTVV.

This sequence joins TRBV11-2 and TRBJ2-5; D might be TRBD2 (6 bases). V was shortened by 4 bases and J by 5 bases, with 14 bases between the two germline ends. The germline V gene encodes CDR1 SGHAT and CDR2 FQNNGV. The CDR3 runs 14 residues. Here the CDR3 reads CASSSLTRGETQYF. CDR3 nucleotide sequence: TGTGCCAGCAGCTCCTTGACTAGAGGGGAGACCCAGTACTTC.

This clone was observed a few times. The gene calls are TRBV19 and TRBJ1-5; D gene uncertain. The length of the CDR3 is 13 residues. V was pared by 5 bases and J by 6 bases, with 11 bases between. Germline CDR1 LNHDA, CDR2 SQIVND (reference sequence). CDR3 region: CASSSGGSQPQHF. Written as DNA, the CDR3 is TGTGCCAGTAGTTCCGGTGGTAGTCAGCCCCAGCATTTT.

There are a few counts of this clone. This sequence joins TRBV7-9 and TRBJ1-5; D is possibly TRBD1 (5 bases). The ends were cut back, 2 bases at V and 6 bases at J, with 11 bases in the middle. CDR1 is SEHNR, CDR2 FQNEAQ, per germline (reference sequence). The CDR3 is 14 residues long. In DNA, the CDR3 is TGTGCCAGCAGCTTATTCGGGGGGTCTCAGCCCCAGCATTTT. Protein: CASSLFGGSQPQHF.

V is TRBV25-1 and J is TRBJ2-2, with D perhaps TRBD1 (5 bases). The CDR3 has 14 amino acids. Trimming took off 7 bases at V and 0 bases at J, with 9 bases between the two ends. The germline V gene encodes CDR1 MGHDK and CDR2 SYGVNS. CDR3 coding DNA: TGTGCCAGCAACGGCAGGGCGAACACCGGGGAGCTGTTTTTT. Protein product: CASNGRANTGELFF.

V gene TRBV7-9 combines with J gene TRBJ1-1; TRBD1 matches 7 bases. Germline V gene lookup returns CDR1 SEHNR and CDR2 FQNEAQ (reference sequence). With 3 bases clipped from V and 2 bases from J, the junction kept 3 bases outside the gene matches. CDR3 size: 14 residues. CDR3 in amino acids: CASSLRQGNTEAFF. In DNA form, the CDR3 reads TGTGCCAGCAGCTTGAGACAGGGCAACACTGAAGCTTTCTTT. The complete variable domain, with remaining parts taken from reference TRBV7-9 and TRBJ1-1, reads DTGVSQNPRHKITKRGQNVTFRCDPISEHNRLYWYRQTLGQGPEFLTYFQNEAQLEKSRLLSDRFSAERPKGSFSTLEIQRTEQGDSAMYLCASSLRQGNTEAFFGQGTRLTVV.

CDR3 residues: CASSLSGSREGETQYF. The CDR3 nucleotides read TGCGCCAGCAGCTTGTCCGGGTCGCGGGAGGGGGAGACCCAGTACTTC. The chain recombines TRBV5-1 with TRBJ2-5; 9 bases are shared with TRBD2. This CDR3 comprises 16 residues. Germline CDR1 and CDR2: SGHRS and YFSETQ. Trimming took 1 base from V and 5 from J; bases not matched to a gene: 9.

This chain links TRBV7-2 with TRBJ2-5, with D perhaps assigned TRBD1 or TRBD2 (5 bases each). The V and J ends lost 1 base and 3 bases respectively, with 12 bases between them. CDR1 is SGHTA, CDR2 FQGNSA, per germline. The CDR3 is made up of 15 amino acids. The CDR3 here is CASSLGDRVKETQYF. DNA for the CDR3: TGTGCCAGCAGCTTAGGGGACCGCGTAAAAGAGACCCAGTACTTC.

The chain joins TRBV28 to TRBJ1-5; the D is unclear. This CDR3 has 14 amino acids. Trimming took 2 bases from V and 6 from J, leaving 11 bases between them. Looked up from germline, CDR1 is MDHEN and CDR2 is SYDVKM. CDR3 nucleotides: TGTGCCAGCAGTTTAACCGGGGAGGGTCAGCCCCAGCATTTT. As protein: CASSLTGEGQPQHF.

The chain is built from TRBV7-8 and TRBJ2-3; 10 nucleotides match TRBD2. With 3 bases clipped from V and 2 bases from J, the junction kept 8 bases outside the gene matches. The CDR3 has 17 amino acids. CDR1 is SGHVS, CDR2 FQNEAQ, per germline. The CDR3 region is CASSLGVLAGDTDTQYF. Here the CDR3 DNA reads TGTGCCAGCAGCTTGGGGGTCCTAGCGGGGGACACAGATACGCAGTATTTT.

J is TRBJ1-1 and V is TRBV5-1; TRBD1 might be the D (5 bases). Germline V gene data show CDR1 as SGHRS and CDR2 as YFSETQ. CDR3 length: 14 residues. Trimming removed 4 bases at V and 1 base at J, with 11 bases between. The CDR3 region is CASSPGRQNTEAFF. The DNA for the CDR3 is TGCGCCAGCAGCCCGGGACGGCAGAACACTGAAGCTTTCTTT.

The chain combines TRBV18 with TRBJ2-1; 9 bases are a match to TRBD1. This CDR3 contains 16 residues. V was pared by 4 bases and J by 9 bases, with 13 bases of the junction left unmatched. Germline-derived CDR1 and CDR2 are KGHSH and LQKENI. The CDR3 is CASSLISGTGLVEQFF. DNA for the CDR3: TGTGCCAGCTCACTGATCTCCGGGACAGGGCTAGTTGAGCAGTTCTTC.

The chain recombines TRBV9 with TRBJ1-3; TRBD1 agrees at 7 bases. V gave up 3 bases and J gave up 0 bases; unmatched junction bases: 3. The CDR3 has 15 amino acids. Germline lookup yields CDR1 SGDLS and CDR2 YYNGEE. CDR3 loop: CASSAHRGSGNTIYF. CDR3 DNA sequence: TGTGCCAGCAGCGCACACAGGGGCTCTGGAAACACCATATATTTT.

The CDR3 sequence: CASSYRQGYQETQYF. Here the CDR3 DNA reads TGTGCCAGCAGCTACCGACAGGGCTATCAAGAGACCCAGTACTTC. The gene calls are TRBV7-2 and TRBJ2-5; 7 bases agree with TRBD1. Trimming removed 4 bases from V and 2 bases from J; junction bases left unmatched: 7. This CDR3 region has 15 residues. CDR1 SGHTA and CDR2 FQGNSA come from the germline V gene. Full variable domain (rest looked up from reference TRBV7-2 and TRBJ2-5): GAGVSQSPSNKVTEKGKDVELRCDPISGHTALYWYRQSLGQGLEFLIYFQGNSAPDKSGLPSDRFSAERTGGSVSTLTIQRTQQEDSAVYLCASSYRQGYQETQYFGPGTRLLVL.

This CDR3 is CASSRTETYGYTF. The CDR3 DNA reads TGTGCCAGCAGTCGGACGGAAACTTATGGCTACACCTTC. The chain combines TRBV28 with TRBJ1-2; no clear D. The CDR3 has 13 amino acids. V was shortened by 5 bases and J by 5 bases, with 12 bases between the two germline ends. Germline V gene sequence: CDR1 MDHEN, CDR2 SYDVKM.

The chain links TRBV7-6 to TRBJ2-2; D ambiguous. The germline V gene has CDR1 SGHVS and CDR2 FNYEAQ. V lost 1 base to trimming and J lost 4 bases, with 10 bases between them. The CDR3 length is 15 residues. For the CDR3, the DNA is TGTGCCAGCAGCTTAGTTTCCGGCGGCACCGGGGAGCTGTTTTTT. Translated, it gives CASSLVSGGTGELFF.

This chain uses TRBV19 with TRBJ2-2; D uncertain. The CDR3 runs to 14 residues. Germline V CDR1 and CDR2: LNHDA, SQIVND (reference sequence). Trimming removed 3 bases from V and 1 base from J, with 6 bases in between. CDR3 nucleotides: TGTGCCAGTAGTATCTCCCGGAACACCGGGGAGCTGTTTTTT. It specifies CASSISRNTGELFF.

This rearrangement joins TRBV28 to TRBJ1-5; D gene uncertain. The V gene's germline CDR1 is MDHEN and CDR2 SYDVKM. Trimming pared 7 bases from V and 8 bases from J, leaving 15 bases between. This CDR3 region has 13 residues. Here the CDR3 DNA reads TGTGCCAGCACCAAGGACGGGTTGGAGCCCCAGCATTTT. Its protein is CASTKDGLEPQHF.

V usage is TRBV5-8 and J usage is TRBJ2-7; the match to TRBD2 covers 11 bases. Unmatched junction bases numbered 11, after V lost 2 bases and J lost 4 bases. Germline CDR1 reads SGHTS; CDR2 reads YDEGEE. CDR3 length: 17 residues. CDR3 nucleotides: TGTGCCAGCAGCTTCATTGGGACTAGCGGAAGCCAATACGAGCAGTACTTC. Protein product: CASSFIGTSGSQYEQYF.

The chain couples TRBV19 to TRBJ2-1, with 7 bases lining up with TRBD2. V was pared by 6 bases and J by 6 bases, with 5 bases of the junction left unmatched. The CDR3 has 13 amino acids. Germline CDR1 and CDR2: LNHDA and SQIVND (reference sequence). CDR3 DNA sequence: TGTGCCAGTAGCGGGGCTAGCGGCAATGAGCAGTTCTTC. It yields the protein CASSGASGNEQFF.

The chain recombines TRBV5-8 with TRBJ2-7; D is ambiguous. The CDR3 extends over 14 amino acids. Germline CDR1 and CDR2: SGHTS and YDEGEE. Trimming took off 4 bases at V and 0 bases at J, with 11 bases between the two ends. CDR3 residues: CASSAAPVSYEQYF. DNA of the CDR3: TGTGCCAGCAGCGCCGCTCCCGTCTCCTACGAGCAGTACTTC.

This clone was detected only a few times. The chain links TRBV9 to TRBJ2-2; D perhaps matches TRBD1 (6 bases). Trimming pared 4 bases from V and 7 bases from J, leaving 14 bases between. Germline CDR1 reads SGDLS; CDR2 reads YYNGEE. This CDR3 is 14 amino acids long. The CDR3 is CASSIDRSFGELFF. The CDR3 nucleotides read TGTGCCAGCAGCATCGACAGGTCCTTCGGGGAGCTGTTTTTT.

This clone appeared a few times. The V call is TRBV2, the J call TRBJ2-1; D gene uncertain. This CDR3 region has 12 residues. Germline values: CDR1 SNHLY, CDR2 FYNNEI. The V gene lost 0 bases and the J gene lost 10 bases, with 7 bases spanning the gap. In nucleotides, the CDR3 is TGTGCCAGCAGTGAAGCGTTACGGGAGCAGTTCTTC. It encodes CASSEALREQFF.

The chain recombines TRBV25-1 with TRBJ2-7; tentative D call: TRBD2 (5 bases). Germline V gene sequence: CDR1 MGHDK, CDR2 SYGVNS. This CDR3 has 14 amino acids. Trimming left V 6 bases short and J 6 bases short, with 18 bases between. The chain's CDR3 is CASRGLGERTEQYF. The CDR3 DNA reads as TGTGCCAGCAGGGGCCTCGGGGAAAGGACCGAGCAGTACTTC.

The chain uses TRBV27 and TRBJ2-5; a possible D gene is TRBD1 (6 bases). The V gene lost 3 bases and the J gene lost 1 base, with 9 bases spanning the gap. The CDR3 spans 14 residues. Germline lookup yields CDR1 MNHEY and CDR2 SMNVEV (reference sequence). This chain's CDR3 is CASSFAGVQETQYF. The CDR3 DNA reads as TGTGCCAGCAGTTTCGCAGGGGTCCAAGAGACCCAGTACTTC.

The chain couples TRBV15 to TRBJ1-1; 7 nucleotides match TRBD1. The CDR3 covers 14 residues. Germline V gene sequence: CDR1 LNHNV, CDR2 YYDKDF (reference sequence). The V gene end was trimmed by 4 bases and the J gene end by 5 bases; junction bases not matched to a gene: 7. The CDR3 loop is CATSIENRGTEAFF. CDR3 in DNA: TGTGCCACCAGCATAGAAAACAGGGGAACTGAAGCTTTCTTT.

The chain couples TRBV19 to TRBJ2-5, with TRBD2 matching over 11 bases. The J segment lost 7 bases and the V segment lost 5 bases, leaving 9 bases of the junction unmatched. In germline, CDR1 is LNHDA, CDR2 SQIVND (reference sequence). CDR3 length: 15 amino acids. As DNA, the CDR3 is TGTGCCAGTAGTGGTACTAGCGGGAGAATTGGGACCCAGTACTTC. Its translation is CASSGTSGRIGTQYF.

V is TRBV28 and J is TRBJ2-3; D remains unclear. V lost 5 bases, J lost 2 bases, and 11 bases lay in between. In germline, CDR1 is MDHEN, CDR2 SYDVKM. CDR3 length equals 14 residues. This CDR3 reads CASSPSPATDTQYF. The CDR3 coding sequence is TGTGCCAGCAGTCCCTCCCCAGCCACAGATACGCAGTATTTT.

This sequence joins TRBV28 and TRBJ1-5, with D hard to call. The CDR3 has 14 residues. Germline V lookup: CDR1 MDHEN, CDR2 SYDVKM. V lost 3 bases, J lost 11 bases, and 17 bases lay in between. The CDR3 loop is CASSFPEDKAAQHF. CDR3 DNA sequence: TGTGCCAGCAGTTTCCCGGAAGATAAGGCAGCCCAGCATTTT.

The chain combines TRBV6-4 with TRBJ1-5; tentative D call: TRBD1 (5 bases). Trimming shortened V by 2 bases and J by 3 bases, and 5 bases separated the two germline ends. This CDR3 has 13 residues. CDR1 is MRHNA and CDR2 is SNTAGT in the germline V gene. CDR3 sequence: CASSDGANQPQHF. DNA of the CDR3: TGTGCCAGCAGTGACGGGGCCAATCAGCCCCAGCATTTT.